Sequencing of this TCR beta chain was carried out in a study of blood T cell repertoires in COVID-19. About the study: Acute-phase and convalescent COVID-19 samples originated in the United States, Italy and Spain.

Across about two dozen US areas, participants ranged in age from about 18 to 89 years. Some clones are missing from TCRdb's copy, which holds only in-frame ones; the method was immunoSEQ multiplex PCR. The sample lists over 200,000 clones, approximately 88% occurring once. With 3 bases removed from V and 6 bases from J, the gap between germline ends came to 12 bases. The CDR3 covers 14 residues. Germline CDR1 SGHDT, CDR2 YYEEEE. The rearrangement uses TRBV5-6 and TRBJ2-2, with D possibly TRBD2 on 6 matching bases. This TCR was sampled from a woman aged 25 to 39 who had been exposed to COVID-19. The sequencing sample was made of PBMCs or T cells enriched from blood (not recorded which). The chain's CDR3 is CASSWIAAAGELFF. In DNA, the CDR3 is TGTGCCAGCAGCTGGATAGCGGCAGCCGGGGAGCTGTTTTTT.